The 20 T cell receptor beta chains listed next were all sequenced from one sample in a study of T cell changes during pregnancy in multiple sclerosis. Sequenced by immunoSEQ multiplex PCR; TCRdb stores in-frame clones only, minus some. The table has around 64,000 clones, over 85% seen once. The sequenced sample was CD8+ T cells from peripheral blood mononuclear cells, obtained in the third trimester of pregnancy. The receptor source for this set is a female donor with multiple sclerosis, enrolled in a pregnancy study.

The rearrangement uses TRBV27 and TRBJ2-3, with 14 nucleotides matching TRBD2. Germline values: CDR1 MNHEY, CDR2 SMNVEV (reference sequence). V shed 1 base and J 6 bases; nucleotides not matched to a gene: 9. This CDR3 contains 18 residues. CDR3: CASSLLTSGRAVGDTQYF. CDR3 sequence (DNA): TGTGCCAGCAGTTTATTGACTAGCGGGAGGGCCGTTGGGGATACGCAGTATTTT.

V is TRBV13 and J is TRBJ1-1; 8 nucleotides agree with TRBD1. Trimming at V came to 1 base and at J to 7 bases, leaving 5 bases not matched to a gene. Per the germline V gene, CDR1 is PRHDT and CDR2 is FYEKMQ (reference sequence). The length of the CDR3 is 14 residues. CDR3 nucleotide sequence: TGTGCCAGCAGCTTAGCAGGGGGCGCCGGTGAAGCTTTCTTT. Encoded protein: CASSLAGGAGEAFF.

J is TRBJ2-3 and V is TRBV9; weak D call: TRBD2 (5 bases). Germline-derived CDR1 and CDR2 are SGDLS and YYNGEE. The CDR3 contains 18 residues. The V end was cut by 1 base, the J end by 2 bases, with 20 bases between. In nucleotides, the CDR3 is TGTGCCAGCAGCGTATCGGGTATTGGCCGGACTGTCACAGATACGCAGTATTTT. Protein sequence: CASSVSGIGRTVTDTQYF.

The V and J genes are TRBV29-1 and TRBJ2-3, with 8 bases lining up with TRBD2. V lost 6 bases to trimming and J lost 1 base; unmatched junction nucleotides: 6. The CDR3 sequence is 14 residues long. Germline V gene data show CDR1 as SQVTM and CDR2 as ANQGSEA. The chain's CDR3 is CSVEVAGRTDTQYF. The CDR3 coding sequence is TGCAGCGTAGAGGTAGCGGGGCGCACAGATACGCAGTATTTT.

This clone was observed a handful of times. V is TRBV12-5 and J is TRBJ2-7; 13 bases map to TRBD2. V gave up 4 bases and J gave up 1 base; unmatched junction bases: 7. CDR1 and CDR2 (germline): LGHNT, FRNRAP. The CDR3 covers 17 residues. The CDR3 loop is CASGYPGTSGASYEQYF. The CDR3 nucleotides read TGTGCTAGTGGTTACCCCGGGACTAGCGGGGCATCCTACGAGCAGTACTTC.

The V call is TRBV5-1, the J call TRBJ2-5; TRBD1 agrees at 10 bases. CDR3 size: 14 residues. The V and J ends lost 3 bases and 5 bases, in that order; junction bases with no gene match: 4. Germline CDR1 reads SGHRS; CDR2 reads YFSETQ. The CDR3 region is CASSSGQGYETQYF. Here the CDR3 DNA reads TGCGCCAGCAGCTCGGGACAGGGGTACGAGACCCAGTACTTC.

The chain employs TRBV13 and TRBJ2-2; tentative D call: TRBD1 (6 bases). This CDR3 is 14 amino acids long. Germline V lookup: CDR1 PRHDT, CDR2 FYEKMQ (reference sequence). The germline V and J ends were trimmed by 4 bases and 1 base, with 7 bases remaining between them. CDR3 loop: CASSSGQNTGELFF. The DNA of the CDR3 is TGTGCCAGCAGCTCGGGACAGAACACCGGGGAGCTGTTTTTT.

The J gene is TRBJ1-1, the V gene TRBV4-1; 7 bases match TRBD1. With 4 bases clipped from V and 5 bases from J, the junction kept 10 bases outside the gene matches. Looked up from germline, CDR1 is MGHRA and CDR2 is YSYEKL. There are 15 residues in the CDR3. CDR3: CASSPGVAGGTEAFF. Here the CDR3 DNA reads TGCGCCAGCAGCCCGGGGGTTGCAGGGGGGACTGAAGCTTTCTTT.

As concerns this clone: This CDR3 is also generated by other DNA sequences in the sample. The rearrangement links TRBV19 to TRBJ2-7; possible D gene TRBD1, 5 bases. The CDR3 extends over 12 amino acids. V was trimmed by 6 bases and J by 1 base, leaving 7 bases between them. In germline, CDR1 is LNHDA, CDR2 SQIVND (reference sequence). CDR3 amino acids: CASSPGSYEQYF. CDR3 sequence (DNA): TGTGCCAGTAGCCCAGGGTCCTACGAGCAGTACTTC.

J is TRBJ2-7 and V is TRBV4-3, with TRBD1 matching over 7 bases. CDR1 is LGHNA and CDR2 is YSLEER in the germline V gene. The CDR3 loop spans 13 amino acids. With V trimmed by 3 bases and J by 6 bases, 5 bases remained unmatched. In DNA, the CDR3 is TGCGCCAGCAGCCATCAAACAGGGGCCGAGCAGTACTTC. The encoded protein is CASSHQTGAEQYF.

As DNA, the CDR3 is TGTGCCAGCAGTCTCGCAGGGTATACTGAAGCTTTCTTT. Its protein is CASSLAGYTEAFF. The chain couples TRBV27 to TRBJ1-1; TRBD1 might be the D (5 bases). The CDR3 runs to 13 residues. V was pared by 5 bases and J by 5 bases, with 12 bases between. CDR1 is MNHEY and CDR2 is SMNVEV in the germline V gene (reference sequence).

This clone has just one count. The CDR3 DNA reads TGTGCCAGTAGTATAGGGAGCGGAGACTACGAGCAGTACTTC. This gives the protein CASSIGSGDYEQYF. This chain connects TRBV19 to TRBJ2-7, with D perhaps matching TRBD2 (5 bases). Looked up from germline, CDR1 is LNHDA and CDR2 is SQIVND (reference sequence). V was trimmed by 1 base and J by 3 bases, leaving 10 bases between them. The CDR3 runs to 14 residues.

The V call is TRBV5-8, the J call TRBJ2-1, with TRBD1 matching over 7 bases. The CDR3 is 15 amino acids. Germline loops: CDR1 SGHTS, CDR2 YDEGEE. After removal of 1 base from V and 6 bases from J, the junction contained 7 bases not matched to a gene. The CDR3 coding sequence is TGTGCCAGCAGCTTGCGGGACAGTGCTTTCAATGAGCAGTTCTTC. Amino acid sequence: CASSLRDSAFNEQFF.

This chain joins TRBV28 and TRBJ2-1; D gene uncertain. Germline-derived CDR1 and CDR2 are MDHEN and SYDVKM. Trimming cost V 6 bases and J 3 bases, with 3 bases left between them. The CDR3 is 11 amino acids. CDR3 sequence: CASSFYNEQFF. CDR3 DNA sequence: TGTGCCAGCAGCTTCTACAATGAGCAGTTCTTC.

This clone has a single count. This rearrangement joins TRBV7-9 to TRBJ1-1; no clear D. V was pared by 1 base and J by 4 bases, with 10 bases between. The CDR3 covers 14 residues. Per the germline V gene, CDR1 is SEHNR and CDR2 is FQNEAQ (reference sequence). The DNA for the CDR3 is TGTGCCAGCAGCTTAGTACACAGCTCCACTGAAGCTTTCTTT. Its translation: CASSLVHSSTEAFF.

The V call is TRBV19, the J call TRBJ2-1, with 10 bases identical to TRBD2. The V gene end was trimmed by 5 bases and the J gene end by 5 bases; junction bases not matched to a gene: 3. The germline CDR1 and CDR2 sequences are LNHDA and SQIVND (reference sequence). CDR3 length: 14 residues. This chain's CDR3 is CASSPTSGHNEQFF. The CDR3 DNA follows: TGTGCCAGTAGTCCGACTAGCGGGCACAATGAGCAGTTCTTC. The complete variable domain, with remaining parts taken from reference TRBV19 and TRBJ2-1, reads DGGITQSPKYLFRKEGQNVTLSCEQNLNHDAMYWYRQDPGQGLRLIYYSQIVNDFQKGDIAEGYSVSREKKESFPLTVTSAQKNPTAFYLCASSPTSGHNEQFFGPGTRLTVL.

V usage is TRBV5-4 and J usage is TRBJ1-2; 9 bases fit TRBD1. The CDR3 has 16 amino acids. Germline V CDR1 and CDR2: SGHNT, YYREEE (reference sequence). The J segment lost 6 bases and the V segment lost 4 bases, leaving 13 bases of the junction unmatched. This chain's CDR3 is CASSPWDRVRRHGYTF. DNA of the CDR3: TGTGCCAGCAGCCCATGGGACAGGGTAAGGAGGCATGGCTACACCTTC.

The V gene is TRBV5-1, the J gene TRBJ2-3; 8 positions agree with TRBD2. CDR3 size: 21 residues. With 0 bases clipped from V and 4 bases from J, the junction kept 22 bases outside the gene matches. Germline V CDR1 and CDR2: SGHRS, YFSETQ. The CDR3 nucleotides read TGCGCCAGCAGCTTGGCGGGCCAGGGACTAGAGATCCAGCGAGGCGCAGATACGCAGTATTTT. Translation gives CASSLAGQGLEIQRGADTQYF.

This clone came up a few times. J is TRBJ1-4 and V is TRBV5-1, with 12 bases identical to TRBD1. Germline loops: CDR1 SGHRS, CDR2 YFSETQ. J was trimmed by 8 bases and V by 4 bases; bases with no gene match: 3. The CDR3 loop spans 14 amino acids. The CDR3 here is CASSGGQGAEKLFF. CDR3 nucleotides: TGCGCCAGCAGCGGGGGACAGGGGGCGGAAAAACTGTTTTTT.

The V gene is TRBV20-1, the J gene TRBJ2-7; D is undetermined. Germline V gene lookup returns CDR1 DFQATT and CDR2 SNEGSKA (reference sequence). The V end lost 6 bases, the J end lost 6 bases, and 9 bases lay between the germline ends. This CDR3 is built from 10 residues. The CDR3 DNA is TGCAGTGCCCTGCGCGGCGAGCAGTACTTC. Translating it yields CSALRGEQYF.